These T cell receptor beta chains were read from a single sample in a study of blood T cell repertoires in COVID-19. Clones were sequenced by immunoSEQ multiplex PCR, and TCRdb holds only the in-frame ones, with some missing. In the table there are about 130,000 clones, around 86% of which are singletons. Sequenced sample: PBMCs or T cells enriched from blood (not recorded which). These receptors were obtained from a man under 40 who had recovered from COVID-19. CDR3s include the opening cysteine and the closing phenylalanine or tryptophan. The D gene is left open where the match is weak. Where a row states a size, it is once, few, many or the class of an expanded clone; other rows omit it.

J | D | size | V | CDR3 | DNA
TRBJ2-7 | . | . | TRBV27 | CASSLDVRSREQYF | TGTGCCAGCAGTTTAGATGTCAGGTCTCGCGAGCAGTACTTC
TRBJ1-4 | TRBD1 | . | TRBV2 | CASERTGTGTEKLFF | TGTGCCAGCGAAAGAACCGGGACAGGAACTGAAAAACTGTTTTTT
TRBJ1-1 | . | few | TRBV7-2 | CASSQNRAGGTEAFF | TGTGCCAGCAGCCAGAACAGGGCGGGGGGGACTGAAGCTTTCTTT
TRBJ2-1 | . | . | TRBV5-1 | CASSLGVGAAGNEQFF | TGCGCCAGCAGCTTGGGGGTTGGGGCAGCGGGCAATGAGCAGTTCTTC
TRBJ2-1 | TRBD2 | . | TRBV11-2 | CASSEGGRANEQFF | TGTGCCAGCAGCGAGGGAGGGAGGGCTAATGAGCAGTTCTTC
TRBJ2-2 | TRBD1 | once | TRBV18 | CASSSGQRNTGELFF | TGTGCCAGCTCGTCGGGACAGAGGAACACCGGGGAGCTGTTTTTT
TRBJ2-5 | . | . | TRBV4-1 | CASSLPPGRVVTETQYF | TGCGCCAGCAGCCTACCGCCGGGCAGGGTCGTAACAGAGACCCAGTACTTC
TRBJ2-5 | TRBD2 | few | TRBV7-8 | CASSLLAGYQETQYF | TGTGCCAGCAGCTTACTAGCGGGGTACCAAGAGACCCAGTACTTC
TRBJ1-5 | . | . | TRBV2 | CASGDTGSQPQHF | TGTGCCAGCGGGGACACGGGATCGCAGCCCCAGCATTTT
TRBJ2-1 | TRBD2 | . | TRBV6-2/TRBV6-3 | CASSQPGTSGWEEFF | TGTGCCAGCAGCCAACCTGGGACTAGCGGGTGGGAGGAGTTCTTC
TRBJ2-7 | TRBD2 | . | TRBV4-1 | CASSPREDSYEQYF | TGCGCCAGCAGCCCACGGGAGGACTCCTACGAGCAGTACTTC
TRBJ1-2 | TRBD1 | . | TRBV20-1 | CSASLQGARGYGYTF | TGCAGTGCTAGTCTACAGGGGGCGCGGGGCTATGGCTACACCTTC
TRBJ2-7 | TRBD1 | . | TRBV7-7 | CASFLKQPGQVPCEQYF | TGTGCCAGCTTCCTTAAGCAACCGGGACAGGTTCCGTGCGAGCAGTACTTC
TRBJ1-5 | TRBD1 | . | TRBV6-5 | CASSLGQGRRQPQHF | TGTGCCAGCAGCCTCGGACAGGGGAGACGGCAGCCCCAGCATTTT
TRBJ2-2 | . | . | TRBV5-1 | CASSLVGGGTGELFF | TGCGCCAGCAGCTTGGTGGGGGGAGGAACCGGGGAGCTGTTTTTT
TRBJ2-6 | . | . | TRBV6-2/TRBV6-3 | CASSYRRPEHSGANVLTF | TGTGCCAGCAGTTACCGGAGGCCCGAACACTCTGGGGCCAACGTCCTGACTTTC
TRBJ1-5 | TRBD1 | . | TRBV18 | CASSTGGAGQPQHF | TGTGCCAGCTCAACAGGGGGCGCGGGGCAGCCCCAGCATTTT
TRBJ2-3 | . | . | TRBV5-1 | CASSFGRPDTQYF | TGCGCCAGCAGCTTTGGGCGACCAGATACGCAGTATTTT
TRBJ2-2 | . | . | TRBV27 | CASSFSTGFGELFF | TGTGCCAGCAGTTTTTCCACAGGGTTTGGGGAGCTGTTTTTT
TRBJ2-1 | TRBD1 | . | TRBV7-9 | CASSLTPRQGNEQFF | TGTGCCAGCAGCTTAACACCGCGACAGGGGAATGAGCAGTTCTTC
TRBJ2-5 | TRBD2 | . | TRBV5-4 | CASSLVVAGLETQYF | TGTGCCAGCAGCTTGGTGGTAGCGGGGTTGGAGACCCAGTACTTC
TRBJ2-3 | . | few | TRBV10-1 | CASSESARGDTQYF | TGCGCCAGCAGTGAGTCGGCGCGCGGAGATACGCAGTATTTT
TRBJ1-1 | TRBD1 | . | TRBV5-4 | CASSLGDRGGTEAFF | TGTGCCAGCAGCTTGGGGGACAGGGGCGGCACTGAAGCTTTCTTT
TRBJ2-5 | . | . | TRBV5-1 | CASSEPRGGATQYF | TGCGCCAGCAGCGAACCCAGGGGTGGGGCGACCCAGTACTTC
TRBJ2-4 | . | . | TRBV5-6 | CASSFTGQSNIQYF | TGTGCCAGCAGCTTCACGGGACAAAGTAACATTCAGTACTTC
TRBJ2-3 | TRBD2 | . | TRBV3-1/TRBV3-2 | CASSQLAGGFDTQYF | TGTGCCAGCAGCCAACTAGCGGGGGGATTCGATACGCAGTATTTT
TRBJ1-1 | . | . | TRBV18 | CASSPPSVPDTEAFF | TGTGCCAGCTCACCACCGAGCGTCCCGGACACTGAAGCTTTCTTT
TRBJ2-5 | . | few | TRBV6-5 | CASSYEGSGTQYF | TGTGCCAGCAGTTACGAGGGCTCAGGGACCCAGTACTTC
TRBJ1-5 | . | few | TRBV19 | CASSRHAYGNQPQHF | TGTGCCAGTAGTAGACACGCCTACGGCAATCAGCCCCAGCATTTT
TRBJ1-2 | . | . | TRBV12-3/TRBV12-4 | CASSLGGVGYTF | TGTGCCAGCAGTTTGGGGGGGGTTGGCTACACCTTC
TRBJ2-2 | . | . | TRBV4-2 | CASSLGRADTGELFF | TGTGCCAGCAGCCTCGGAAGAGCGGACACCGGGGAGCTGTTTTTT
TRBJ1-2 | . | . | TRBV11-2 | CASSYWVEGANYGYTF | TGTGCCAGCAGCTACTGGGTGGAAGGGGCTAACTATGGCTACACCTTC
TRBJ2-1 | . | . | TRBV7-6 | CAGAPCNEQFF | TGTGCCGGGGCCCCCTGCAATGAGCAGTTCTTC
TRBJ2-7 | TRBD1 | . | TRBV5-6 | CASSDGTGRYEQYF | TGTGCCAGCAGCGACGGGACAGGTCGCTACGAGCAGTACTTC
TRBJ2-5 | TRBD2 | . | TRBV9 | CASSPGLAGVSETQYF | TGTGCCAGCAGCCCCGGACTAGCGGGAGTATCAGAGACCCAGTACTTC
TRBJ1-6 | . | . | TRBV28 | CASSLFLRATVSYNSPLHF | TGTGCCAGCAGTTTATTTTTACGGGCGACAGTCTCCTATAATTCACCCCTCCACTTT
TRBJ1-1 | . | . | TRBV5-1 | CASSLFAGSNTEAFF | TGCGCCAGCAGCTTGTTTGCAGGTTCGAACACTGAAGCTTTCTTT
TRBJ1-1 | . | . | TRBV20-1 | CKPGRETEAFF | TGCAAGCCGGGGCGGGAGACTGAAGCTTTCTTT
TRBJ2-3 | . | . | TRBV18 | CASSRGADTQYF | TGTGCCAGCTCACGGGGCGCAGATACGCAGTATTTT
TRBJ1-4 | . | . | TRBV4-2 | CASSQDGSSGNEKLFF | TGTGCCAGCAGCCAAGATGGCTCGTCGGGTAATGAAAAACTGTTTTTT
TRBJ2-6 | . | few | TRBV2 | CASSAGQTLSGANVLTF | TGTGCCAGCAGTGCAGGTCAGACCCTCTCTGGGGCCAACGTCCTGACTTTC
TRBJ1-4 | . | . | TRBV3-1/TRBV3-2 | CASSHARDNEKLFF | TGTGCCAGCAGCCATGCCAGGGATAATGAAAAACTGTTTTTT
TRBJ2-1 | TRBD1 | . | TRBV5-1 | CASSSGTGVYNEQFF | TGCGCCAGCAGCTCCGGGACAGGGGTCTACAATGAGCAGTTCTTC
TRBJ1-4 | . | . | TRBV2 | CATRADSLNEKLFF | TGTGCCACCCGGGCCGACAGCCTTAATGAAAAACTGTTTTTT
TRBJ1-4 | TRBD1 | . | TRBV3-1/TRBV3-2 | CASSLRSGTGNEKLFF | TGTGCCAGCAGCCTCAGGTCCGGGACAGGCAATGAAAAACTGTTTTTT
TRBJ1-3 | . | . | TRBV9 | CASSVAGGGAGNTIYF | TGTGCCAGCAGCGTAGCGGGGGGGGGCGCGGGAAACACCATATATTTT
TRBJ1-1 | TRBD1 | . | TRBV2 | CASRDRGEAFF | TGTGCCAGCCGAGACAGGGGTGAAGCTTTCTTT
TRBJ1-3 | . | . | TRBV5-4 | CASSLEIPGTSKGNTIYF | TGTGCCAGCAGCTTGGAAATACCCGGGACAAGTAAAGGAAACACCATATATTTT
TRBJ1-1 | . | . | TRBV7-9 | CASSSPGWDTGNTEAFF | TGTGCCAGCAGCTCCCCGGGGTGGGATACCGGGAACACTGAAGCTTTCTTT